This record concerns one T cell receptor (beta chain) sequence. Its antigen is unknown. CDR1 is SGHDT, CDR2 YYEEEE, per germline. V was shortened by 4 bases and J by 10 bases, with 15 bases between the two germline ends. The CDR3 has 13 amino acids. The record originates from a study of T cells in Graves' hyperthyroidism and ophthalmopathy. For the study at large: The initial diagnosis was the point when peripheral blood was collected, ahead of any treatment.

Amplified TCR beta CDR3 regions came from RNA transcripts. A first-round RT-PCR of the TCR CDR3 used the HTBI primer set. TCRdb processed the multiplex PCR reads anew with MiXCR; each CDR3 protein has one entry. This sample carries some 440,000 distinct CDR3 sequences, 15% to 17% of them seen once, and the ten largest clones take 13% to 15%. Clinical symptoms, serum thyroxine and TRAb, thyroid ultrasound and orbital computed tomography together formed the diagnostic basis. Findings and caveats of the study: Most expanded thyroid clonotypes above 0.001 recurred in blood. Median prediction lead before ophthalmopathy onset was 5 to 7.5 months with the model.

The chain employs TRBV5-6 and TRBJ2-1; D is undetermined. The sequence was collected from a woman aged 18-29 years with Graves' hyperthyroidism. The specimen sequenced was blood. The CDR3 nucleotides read TGTGCCAGCAGCCTTGACCAAACGAGAGAGCAGTTCTTC. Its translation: CASSLDQTREQFF.